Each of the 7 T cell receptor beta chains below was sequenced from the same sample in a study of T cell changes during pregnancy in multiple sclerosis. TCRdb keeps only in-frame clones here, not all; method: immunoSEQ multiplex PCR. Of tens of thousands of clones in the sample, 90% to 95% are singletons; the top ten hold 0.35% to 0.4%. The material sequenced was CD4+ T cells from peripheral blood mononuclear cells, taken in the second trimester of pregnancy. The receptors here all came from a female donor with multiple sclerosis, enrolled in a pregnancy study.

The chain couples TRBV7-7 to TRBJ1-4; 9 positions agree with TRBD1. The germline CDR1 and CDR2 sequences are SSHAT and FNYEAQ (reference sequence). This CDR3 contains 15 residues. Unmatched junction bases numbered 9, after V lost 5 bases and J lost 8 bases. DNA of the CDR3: TGTGCCAGCAGCCCGGGACAGGGCCCAGGGGAAAAACTGTTTTTT. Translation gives CASSPGQGPGEKLFF.

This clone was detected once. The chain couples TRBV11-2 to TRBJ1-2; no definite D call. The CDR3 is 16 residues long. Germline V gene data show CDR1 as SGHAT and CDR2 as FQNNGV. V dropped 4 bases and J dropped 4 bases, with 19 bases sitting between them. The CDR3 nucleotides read TGTGCCAGCAGCTACCCATTAGGCAAAGGGAGCTATGGCTACACCTTC. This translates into CASSYPLGKGSYGYTF.

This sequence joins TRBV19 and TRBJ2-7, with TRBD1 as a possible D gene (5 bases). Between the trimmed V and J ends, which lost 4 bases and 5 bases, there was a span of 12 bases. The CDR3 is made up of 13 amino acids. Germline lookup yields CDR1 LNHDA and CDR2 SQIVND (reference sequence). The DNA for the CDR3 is TGTGCCAGTAGTAGTCAGGGTAACCACGAGCAGTACTTC. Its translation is CASSSQGNHEQYF. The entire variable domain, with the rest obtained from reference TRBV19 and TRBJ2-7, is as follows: DGGITQSPKYLFRKEGQNVTLSCEQNLNHDAMYWYRQDPGQGLRLIYYSQIVNDFQKGDIAEGYSVSREKKESFPLTVTSAQKNPTAFYLCASSSQGNHEQYFGPGTRLTVT.

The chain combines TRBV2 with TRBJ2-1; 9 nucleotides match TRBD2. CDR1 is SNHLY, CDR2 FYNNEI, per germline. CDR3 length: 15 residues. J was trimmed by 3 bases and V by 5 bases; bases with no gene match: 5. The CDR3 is CASSSTSGYYNEQFF. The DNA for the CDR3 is TGTGCCAGCAGTTCGACTAGCGGCTACTACAATGAGCAGTTCTTC.

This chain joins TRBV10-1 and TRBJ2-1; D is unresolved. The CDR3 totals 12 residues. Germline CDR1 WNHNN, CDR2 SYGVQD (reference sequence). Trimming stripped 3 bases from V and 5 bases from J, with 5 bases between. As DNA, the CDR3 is TGCGCCAGCAGTGATCCAAACAATGAGCAGTTCTTC. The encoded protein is CASSDPNNEQFF.

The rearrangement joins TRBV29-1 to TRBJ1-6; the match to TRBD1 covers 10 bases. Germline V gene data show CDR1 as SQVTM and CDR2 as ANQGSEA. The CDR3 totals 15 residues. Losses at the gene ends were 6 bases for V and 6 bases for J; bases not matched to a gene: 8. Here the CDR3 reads CSVRGTGASNSPLHF. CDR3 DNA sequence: TGCAGCGTGAGGGGGACAGGGGCGAGTAATTCACCCCTCCACTTT.

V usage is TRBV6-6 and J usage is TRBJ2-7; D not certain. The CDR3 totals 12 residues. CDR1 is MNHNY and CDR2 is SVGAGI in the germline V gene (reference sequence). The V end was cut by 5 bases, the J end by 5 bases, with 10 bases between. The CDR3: CASSLTEHEQYF. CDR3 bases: TGTGCCAGCAGTCTAACAGAACACGAGCAGTACTTC.